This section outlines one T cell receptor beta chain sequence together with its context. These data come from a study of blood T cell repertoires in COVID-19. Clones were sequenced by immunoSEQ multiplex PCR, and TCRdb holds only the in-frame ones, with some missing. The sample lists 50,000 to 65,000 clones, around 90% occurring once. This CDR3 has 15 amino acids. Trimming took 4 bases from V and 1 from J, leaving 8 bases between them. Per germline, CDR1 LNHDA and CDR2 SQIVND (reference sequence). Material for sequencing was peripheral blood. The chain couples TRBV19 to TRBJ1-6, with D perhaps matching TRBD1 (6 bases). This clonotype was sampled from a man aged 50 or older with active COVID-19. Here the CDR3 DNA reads TGTGCCAGTAGTAGACAGGTATCCTATAATTCACCCCTCCACTTT. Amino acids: CASSRQVSYNSPLHF. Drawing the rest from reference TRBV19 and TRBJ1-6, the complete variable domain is DGGITQSPKYLFRKEGQNVTLSCEQNLNHDAMYWYRQDPGQGLRLIYYSQIVNDFQKGDIAEGYSVSREKKESFPLTVTSAQKNPTAFYLCASSRQVSYNSPLHFGNGTRLTVT.